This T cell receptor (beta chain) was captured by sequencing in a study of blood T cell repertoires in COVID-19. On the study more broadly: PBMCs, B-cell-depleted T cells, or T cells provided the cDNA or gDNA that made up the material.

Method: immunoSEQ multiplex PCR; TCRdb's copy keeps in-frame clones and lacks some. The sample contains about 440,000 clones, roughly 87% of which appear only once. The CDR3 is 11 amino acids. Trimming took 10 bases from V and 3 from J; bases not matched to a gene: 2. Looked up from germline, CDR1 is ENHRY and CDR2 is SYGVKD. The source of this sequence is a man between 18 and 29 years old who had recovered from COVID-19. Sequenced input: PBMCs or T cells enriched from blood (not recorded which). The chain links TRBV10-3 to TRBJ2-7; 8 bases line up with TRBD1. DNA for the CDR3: TGTGCCAATGGACAGGGCTACGAGCAGTACTTC. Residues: CANGQGYEQYF.